This T cell receptor (beta chain) is drawn from a study of shared clonotypes between healthy human individuals. The germline V gene encodes CDR1 SGDLS and CDR2 YYNGEE. The CDR3 length is 15 residues. Trimming removed 4 bases at V and 0 bases at J, with 12 bases between. Profiling relied on immunoSEQ multiplex PCR, and the TCRdb table lists in-frame clones only, not all of them. The table has about 2 million clones, 95% seen once. Nashville, Tennessee was home to all donors, who were Caucasian adults. CD4+ cells were split into CD45RA+ naive and CD45RA-negative memory subsets. The sequence derives from a man in his late teens or twenties in good health. V usage is TRBV9 and J usage is TRBJ2-3, with a possible D match to TRBD1 (6 bases). Sequencing was carried out using naive CD4+ T cells sorted from blood. Subset indicated: CD45RA+ positively selected. The chain's CDR3 is CASSNLQGSTDTQYF. In nucleotides, the CDR3 is TGTGCCAGCAGCAATTTACAGGGAAGCACAGATACGCAGTATTTT.